This TCR beta chain derives from a study of T cells in women clearing cervical HPV infection (dated by TCRdb to 2016 to 2019). About the study as a whole: The cases were 25 to 30 women with histologically confirmed HPV16-related CIN3 or worse, and 2 of those women had invasive cancers. Five blinded duplicates per group were added as quality controls, so that approximately 60 samples were obtained: around 50 participants and 10 replicates. Median age was approximately 36 years in cases versus just over 37 in controls, and baseline characteristics did not differ significantly. Among cases, blood sampling occurred a median of 149 days after lesion detection, with an interquartile range of roughly 90 to 200 days. Cases and controls were matched on year of sample collection and on age within five years. The controls were about 25 women whose single incident HPV16 infection cleared within 12 months with no development of precancer or cancer. Blood from cases was drawn at the visit where the lesion was first identified, while blood from controls was drawn once the infection was no longer detected. An exploratory proof-of-principle case-control study, nested within the Guanacaste HPV Natural History Study in Costa Rica, was conducted to compare TCR repertoires across cervical HPV16 outcomes. HLA typing was available for only a few women, so HLA type could not be excluded as a confounder. In the parent cohort, more than 8,500 women aged 18 or older were enrolled in Guanacaste, Costa Rica, during 1993 to 1994 and then followed for less than 8 years. Summary of the overall study and its limitations: T-cell numbers per sample were unknown, so richness differences could reflect varying T-cell content rather than repertoire biology. Lower TRBV6-7 relative abundance was observed in cases than in controls (around 0.1% versus 0.15%; Bonferroni P = 0.0008). Significantly higher TCR repertoire richness was observed in CIN3+ cases than in controls across sequencing depths, whereas no difference in evenness was found. Random forest classifiers combining richness and V gene abundances distinguished cases from controls with an estimated AUC of about 0.79. Because of the cross-sectional design, the study could not determine whether the associations came before infection or resulted from infection, and neither effector/memory subsets nor HPV-specific T cells were isolated.

TCR beta CDR3 regions were amplified by multiplex PCR from an average of around 1,200 ng genomic DNA per sample using the immunoSEQ assay. Primer bias was corrected in the assay by using a complete synthetic TCR repertoire to establish an amplification baseline. Amplicons were sequenced on the Illumina platform. The original methods were these. Error correction of the sequences involved clustering with frequency ratios plus a modified nearest-neighbor algorithm, after which the sequences were analyzed in the immunoSEQ Analyzer using IMGT gene definitions. At each rarefaction depth, TCR richness and evenness were averaged across 20 rarefaction repeats, and samples with fewer sequences than that depth were excluded. V, D and J gene relative abundances were compared between groups with Wilcoxon rank sum tests, applying FDR correction. Blinded duplicates gave an intraclass correlation of roughly 95% for TCR richness and an average of roughly 76% across some 69 gene segments. TCRdb re-hosts the immuneACCESS table, in-frame sequences only. Its copies lack some clones; in the studies checked, an unresolved V gene accounts for under half of them, and the cause for the rest is not known. V, J and clone size were drawn from that table, and D and trimming were deduced from the DNA. This sample's records show approximately 41,000 clones. 7% to 8.5% of the sample is in the top ten clones.

Concerning this clone itself: The clone's antigen remains unknown. The read halts 3 residues ahead of the CDR3 end, with the missing end drawn from the germline J gene.

The germline V gene (reference sequence) sets CDR1 to SGHAT and CDR2 to FQDESV. There are 14 amino acids in the CDR3, from cysteine to phenylalanine inclusive. The CDR3 was read in part: 33 bases, with the frame set at base 1. For this chain, trimming is 6 bases at the V end and 6 bases at the J end, and the number of junction bases without a gene match is 8. Every participant had a single incident cervical HPV16 infection, and prevalent HPV16 infections were excluded. Cervical HPV DNA was detected with MY09/MY11 PCR, and genotyping was done with dot-blot hybridization. Approximately 15 mL of heparinized blood were centrifuged, and the buffy coat was aliquoted, frozen at -30°C, then stored at -80°C. Genomic DNA was extracted from buffy coat specimens using QIAGEN kits.

The material sequenced was blood buffy coat. The chain is assembled from TRBV11-1 and TRBJ2-7; 10 bases in between match TRBD2. This receptor was taken from a woman aged 18 to 75 with a cervical HPV16 infection that either progressed to CIN3+ or cleared (not recorded which). CDR3 sequence: CASRPSSGSGEQYF. The CDR3 bases that were read are TGTGCCAGCAGGCCGTCTAGCGGGAGTGGCGAG.